This passage covers 31 T cell receptor beta chains from one sample sequenced in a study of blood T cell repertoires in COVID-19. Here immunoSEQ multiplex PCR was the method, and the copy in TCRdb shows in-frame clones only, minus some. The sample lists roughly 50,000 clones, 65% to 90% occurring once. Sequencing was carried out using peripheral blood. The receptor set was obtained from a woman of 80 years or more with acute or convalescent COVID-19.

The chain links TRBV7-8 to TRBJ1-6, with 10 nucleotides matching TRBD1. This CDR3 comprises 16 residues. The trim removed 6 bases at V and 5 bases at J, leaving 7 bases unmatched. Germline lookup yields CDR1 SGHVS and CDR2 FQNEAQ. Written as DNA, the CDR3 is TGTGCCAGCAGTCCGGACAGGGGGACGGATAATTCACCCCTCCACTTT. It is translated as CASSPDRGTDNSPLHF.

V and J are TRBV3-1 (or the pseudogene TRBV3-2) and TRBJ2-7; 8 nucleotides match TRBD2. J gave up 4 bases and V 4 bases, and 6 bases lay outside the gene matches. This CDR3 has 14 residues. Germline CDR1 is LGHDT and CDR2 is YNNKEL (reference sequence). CDR3 DNA sequence: TGTGCCAGCAGCCCCCCGGGGGGGGCTTACGAGCAGTACTTC. Translating gives CASSPPGGAYEQYF.

The CDR3 loop is CASSRDRTLADTQYF. Here the CDR3 DNA reads TGTGCCAGTAGCCGGGACAGGACCCTCGCAGATACGCAGTATTTT. The J gene is TRBJ2-3, the V gene TRBV19; 8 bases match TRBD1. The CDR3 runs to 15 residues. Unmatched junction bases numbered 9, after V lost 6 bases and J lost 4 bases. Germline lookup yields CDR1 LNHDA and CDR2 SQIVND (reference sequence).

The chain recombines TRBV18 with TRBJ2-7, with 8 bases lining up with TRBD1. The CDR3 contains 14 residues. Germline V CDR1 and CDR2: KGHSH, LQKENI. The V gene end was trimmed by 3 bases and the J gene end by 4 bases; junction bases not matched to a gene: 5. DNA for the CDR3: TGTGCCAGCTCACCGGGACAGGATACATACGAGCAGTACTTC. Translating gives CASSPGQDTYEQYF.

V usage is TRBV5-5 and J usage is TRBJ1-5; TRBD1 might be the D (5 bases). Deletions cut 4 bases from V and 0 bases from J, with 11 bases between. The CDR3 contains 15 residues. CDR1 is SGHKS and CDR2 is YYEKEE in the germline V gene (reference sequence). The CDR3 DNA sequence: TGTGCCAGCAGCGAACAGGCCACTAGCAATCAGCCCCAGCATTTT. This translates into CASSEQATSNQPQHF.

V gene TRBV19 combines with J gene TRBJ2-5; D is perhaps TRBD1 (5 bases). The CDR3 is made up of 13 amino acids. The ends were cut back, 3 bases at V and 5 bases at J, with 10 bases in the middle. Germline CDR1 and CDR2: LNHDA and SQIVND (reference sequence). Written as DNA, the CDR3 is TGTGCCAGTAGTATCAGGGTTAGGGAGACCCAGTACTTC. Residues: CASSIRVRETQYF.

This chain links TRBV7-2 with TRBJ2-2; D unresolved. The CDR3 covers 12 residues. The germline CDR1 and CDR2 sequences are SGHTA and FQGNSA. V was shortened by 5 bases and J by 8 bases, with 9 bases between the two germline ends. DNA for the CDR3: TGTGCCAGCAGCAACCTCGGGGGGGAGCTGTTTTTT. Amino acid sequence: CASSNLGGELFF.

The chain uses TRBV5-4 and TRBJ2-1; 8 bases fit TRBD1. Trimming at V came to 4 bases and at J to 5 bases, leaving 8 bases not matched to a gene. CDR1 SGHNT and CDR2 YYREEE come from the germline V gene (reference sequence). The CDR3 is made up of 15 amino acids. DNA for the CDR3: TGTGCCAGCAGCCCTCCGGGACAGGTTAACAATGAGCAGTTCTTC. Protein: CASSPPGQVNNEQFF.

This chain links TRBV3-1 (or the pseudogene TRBV3-2) with TRBJ1-1; 7 positions agree with TRBD1. CDR1 and CDR2 from the germline V gene are LGHDT and YNNKEL (reference sequence). There are 14 residues in the CDR3. The ends lost 4 bases at V and 2 bases at J; junction bases unmatched: 4. The CDR3 reads CASSPTGINTEAFF. The CDR3 bases are TGTGCCAGCAGCCCGACAGGGATAAACACTGAAGCTTTCTTT.

This rearrangement joins TRBV5-1 to TRBJ2-3, with 11 positions matching TRBD1. The CDR3 is 15 residues long. Germline lookup yields CDR1 SGHRS and CDR2 YFSETQ. J gave up 3 bases and V 8 bases, and 8 bases lay outside the gene matches. The DNA of the CDR3 is TGCGCCAGTTCGGGAGGACAGGGGGCAACAGATACGCAGTATTTT. Its protein is CASSGGQGATDTQYF.

As for this clone: The same CDR3 is also encoded by other DNA sequences in this sample. The chain joins TRBV5-1 to TRBJ2-1; TRBD1 aligns across 8 bases. Germline values: CDR1 SGHRS, CDR2 YFSETQ. The CDR3 is 13 residues long. V shed 4 bases and J 6 bases; nucleotides not matched to a gene: 3. The CDR3 DNA follows: TGCGCCAGCAGCCTCGGACAGGGCAATGAGCAGTTCTTC. It codes for CASSLGQGNEQFF. Supplemented by reference TRBV5-1 and TRBJ2-1, the full variable domain reads KAGVTQTPRYLIKTRGQQVTLSCSPISGHRSVSWYQQTPGQGLQFLFEYFSETQRNKGNFPGRFSGRQFSNSRSEMNVSTLELGDSALYLCASSLGQGNEQFFGPGTRLTVL.

This chain links TRBV11-3 with TRBJ2-2; 10 bases match TRBD1. The CDR3 loop spans 15 amino acids. Germline lookup yields CDR1 SGHNT and CDR2 YENEEA. V shed 3 bases and J 4 bases; nucleotides not matched to a gene: 2. The CDR3 nucleotides are TGTGCCAGCAGCTTGAGGACAGGGGGCACCGGGGAGCTGTTTTTT. Its translation is CASSLRTGGTGELFF.

V and J are TRBV21-1 and TRBJ1-5; the D segment call TRBD1 is taken from the table without a DNA check. TRBV21-1 is a listed pseudogene. The CDR3 length is 15 residues. This CDR3 is CASSCLGPINQPQHF. CDR3 in DNA: TGTGCCAGCAGCTGTCTTGGGCCGATCAATCAGCCCCAGCATTTT.

The V gene is TRBV5-6, the J gene TRBJ1-1, with a weak D call TRBD1 (6 bases). The germline gives CDR1 SGHDT, CDR2 YYEEEE. This CDR3 is built from 14 residues. The V end was cut by 4 bases, the J end by 5 bases, with 15 bases between. In DNA form, the CDR3 reads TGTGCCAGCAGCCCGGGGCCAACAGGGACTGAAGCTTTCTTT. Residues: CASSPGPTGTEAFF.

The V and J genes are TRBV27 and TRBJ2-1; D possibly corresponds to TRBD2 (5 bases). The CDR3 spans 16 residues. Trimming removed 6 bases at V and 7 bases at J, with 22 bases between. Per the germline V gene, CDR1 is MNHEY and CDR2 is SMNVEV (reference sequence). This CDR3 is CASSPATGNLGNEQFF. The CDR3 bases are TGTGCCAGCAGCCCTGCAACGGGGAACTTGGGAAATGAGCAGTTCTTC.

J is TRBJ2-7 and V is TRBV7-2; TRBD2 aligns across 10 bases. Germline CDR1 and CDR2: SGHTA and FQGNSA. The CDR3 is 15 residues long. V lost 0 bases, J lost 4 bases, and 3 bases stayed unmatched. This CDR3 is CASSLAYSGGYEQYF. CDR3 DNA: TGTGCCAGCAGCTTAGCCTATAGCGGGGGGTACGAGCAGTACTTC.

The chain uses TRBV7-6 and TRBJ2-7, with TRBD1 matching 9 bases. The CDR3 runs 15 residues. The ends lost 4 bases at V and 8 bases at J; junction bases unmatched: 12. Germline V gene data show CDR1 as SGHVS and CDR2 as FNYEAQ. CDR3 sequence: CASSSGTGFEGQQYF. The DNA of the CDR3 is TGTGCCAGCAGCTCTGGGACAGGGTTCGAAGGGCAGCAGTACTTC.

The chain uses TRBV3-1 (or the pseudogene TRBV3-2) and TRBJ2-4; D unclear. V lost 4 bases and J 6 bases, leaving 10 bases between the germline ends. From germline, CDR1 is LGHDT and CDR2 YNNKEL (reference sequence). The CDR3 is 13 residues long. CDR3 region: CASSPTPANIQYF. The CDR3 DNA follows: TGTGCCAGCAGCCCGACACCCGCAAACATTCAGTACTTC.

The rearrangement links TRBV30 to TRBJ2-7; 7 bases agree with TRBD1. Trimming took 4 bases from V and 1 from J; bases not matched to a gene: 4. The CDR3 covers 13 residues. CDR1 and CDR2 (germline): GTSNPN, SVGIG (reference sequence). The CDR3 region has the DNA TGTGCCTGGAACAGGGGTCTATCCTACGAGCAGTACTTC. Translated: CAWNRGLSYEQYF.

CDR3 in amino acids: CASSLTQGAVGYTF. CDR3 bases: TGTGCCAGCAGCTTAACACAGGGGGCCGTCGGCTACACCTTC. The gene calls are TRBV7-9 and TRBJ1-2, with 9 bases lining up with TRBD1. Trimming removed 2 bases from V and 8 bases from J; junction bases left unmatched: 6. CDR3 size: 14 residues. CDR1 SEHNR and CDR2 FQNEAQ come from the germline V gene (reference sequence).

This clone was counted a few times. The chain combines TRBV7-2 with TRBJ2-7, with 8 positions matching TRBD2. Trimming took 3 bases from V and 7 from J; bases not matched to a gene: 5. The CDR3 consists of 13 residues. Germline loops: CDR1 SGHTA, CDR2 FQGNSA. The CDR3 protein is CASSLNLAGEQYF. CDR3 coding DNA: TGTGCCAGCAGCTTGAACCTAGCGGGTGAGCAGTACTTC.

V and J are TRBV15 and TRBJ1-6; TRBD1 aligns across 9 bases. V lost 5 bases and J lost 5; bases outside the gene matches: 1. The CDR3 length is 14 residues. Per the germline V gene, CDR1 is LNHNV and CDR2 is YYDKDF (reference sequence). This chain's CDR3 is CATSRTGDNSPLHF. CDR3 sequence (DNA): TGTGCCACCAGCCGGACAGGGGATAATTCACCCCTCCACTTT.

The rearrangement joins TRBV6-1 to TRBJ2-2, with a possible D match to TRBD1 (5 bases). V lost 2 bases to trimming and J lost 7 bases, with 17 bases between them. Germline loops: CDR1 MNHNS, CDR2 SASEGT. The CDR3 covers 16 residues. CDR3 bases: TGTGCCAGCAGTGAACGGGCAGGGTTCAAGGGCGGGGAGCTGTTTTTT. Protein sequence: CASSERAGFKGGELFF.

The V and J genes are TRBV4-1 and TRBJ1-5; 9 bases line up with TRBD1. With 1 base clipped from V and 4 bases from J, the junction kept 2 bases outside the gene matches. Germline values: CDR1 MGHRA, CDR2 YSYEKL. The CDR3 contains 15 residues. The CDR3 is CASSQGQGGNQPQHF. The CDR3 DNA follows: TGCGCCAGCAGCCAAGGACAGGGGGGAAATCAGCCCCAGCATTTT.

Here the CDR3 reads CASSQVWRQGDNEQFF. In DNA, the CDR3 is TGTGCCAGCAGCCAAGTATGGAGACAGGGCGATAATGAGCAGTTCTTC. The rearrangement uses TRBV3-1 (or the pseudogene TRBV3-2) and TRBJ2-1, with 7 bases lining up with TRBD1. The V gene end was trimmed by 1 base and the J gene end by 7 bases; junction bases not matched to a gene: 10. Germline CDR1 reads LGHDT; CDR2 reads YNNKEL (reference sequence). The CDR3 sequence is 16 residues long.

The gene calls are TRBV2 and TRBJ2-3; D is perhaps TRBD2 (5 bases). The V gene lost 6 bases and the J gene lost 1 base, with 11 bases spanning the gap. Germline assignment: CDR1 SNHLY and CDR2 FYNNEI. CDR3 size: 14 residues. The chain's CDR3 is CASRRVRGTDTQYF. CDR3 sequence (DNA): TGTGCCAGCAGGAGGGTTAGGGGCACAGATACGCAGTATTTT.

This clone was seen just once. Other DNA sequences of this sample code for an identical CDR3. The V gene is TRBV3-1 (or the pseudogene TRBV3-2), the J gene TRBJ1-2; 9 bases line up with TRBD1. Per germline, CDR1 LGHDT and CDR2 YNNKEL (reference sequence). The CDR3 has 13 residues. J was trimmed by 8 bases and V by 3 bases; bases with no gene match: 4. In nucleotides, the CDR3 is TGTGCCAGCAGCCAGGGACAGGGTGGAGGCTACACCTTC. The encoded protein is CASSQGQGGGYTF.

CDR3: CASSPVLAGGPTDTQYF. For the CDR3, the DNA is TGCGCCAGCAGCCCCGTATTAGCGGGGGGGCCCACAGATACGCAGTATTTT. The chain uses TRBV5-1 and TRBJ2-3; 11 bases map to TRBD2. Looked up from germline, CDR1 is SGHRS and CDR2 is YFSETQ. V lost 4 bases, J lost 2 bases, and 9 bases stayed unmatched. This CDR3 has 17 residues.

This chain links TRBV4-1 with TRBJ2-5, with D perhaps matching TRBD2 (5 bases). Looked up from germline, CDR1 is MGHRA and CDR2 is YSYEKL. With 0 bases removed from V and 1 base from J, the gap between germline ends came to 9 bases. The CDR3 loop spans 15 amino acids. The CDR3 sequence is CASSQDGLRQETQYF. In nucleotides, the CDR3 is TGCGCCAGCAGCCAAGATGGACTTCGCCAAGAGACCCAGTACTTC.

On this clone itself: The junction departs from the called germline gene at one end, perhaps through a read error. V gene TRBV10-1 combines with J gene TRBJ2-1; TRBD2 aligns across 10 bases. The germline CDR1 and CDR2 sequences are WNHNN and SYGVQD (reference sequence). The CDR3 contains 16 residues. The CDR3: CASSESRTSGYDEQFF. CDR3 nucleotides: TGCGCCAGCAGTGAGTCGCGGACTAGCGGCTACGATGAGCAGTTCTTC.

This clone occurred a few times. V is TRBV3-1 (or the pseudogene TRBV3-2) and J is TRBJ1-4; D ambiguous. V was pared by 5 bases and J by 10 bases, with 11 bases between. The CDR3 length is 12 residues. CDR1 is LGHDT, CDR2 YNNKEL, per germline (reference sequence). The CDR3 reads CASSSRSGKLFF. The CDR3 DNA is TGTGCCAGCAGCTCCCGGTCGGGAAAACTGTTTTTT.